The 3 T cell receptor beta chains below were found in one sample sequenced in a study of OX40 agonist ivuxolimab in advanced cancers. Data came from immunoSEQ multiplex PCR; TCRdb stores just in-frame clones and leaves some out. The sample shows approximately 49,000 clones, less than 85% of them seen only once. Specimen: CD4+ or CD8+ T cells sorted from blood, collected in a trial of the OX40 agonist ivuxolimab. The receptors derive from an adult with an advanced solid tumor such as melanoma, head and neck, liver or kidney cancer.

CDR3 DNA: TGTGCCAGCAGTTTATCAGGGAGGGTCCCTTTGAACGAGCAGTACTTC. Translating it yields CASSLSGRVPLNEQYF. The chain couples TRBV27 to TRBJ2-7; 7 bases align to TRBD2. With V trimmed by 0 bases and J by 5 bases, 10 bases remained unmatched. Germline V gives CDR1 MNHEY, CDR2 SMNVEV (reference sequence). This CDR3 spans 16 amino acids.

The chain links TRBV25-1 to TRBJ1-1; maybe TRBD1 (6 bases). Trimming shortened V by 5 bases and J by 7 bases, and 14 bases separated the two germline ends. From germline, CDR1 is MGHDK and CDR2 SYGVNS. This CDR3 region has 13 residues. The CDR3 DNA is TGTGCCAGCAGTCTCACAGGGAAGGGTGAAGCTTTCTTT. This sequence encodes CASSLTGKGEAFF.

V and J are TRBV7-9 and TRBJ1-4; D is perhaps TRBD1 (5 bases). The CDR3 spans 14 residues. V was trimmed by 0 bases and J by 7 bases, leaving 9 bases between them. CDR1 is SEHNR, CDR2 FQNEAQ, per germline (reference sequence). The CDR3 coding sequence is TGTGCCAGCAGCTTAGCAGCAGGGTTTGAAAAACTGTTTTTT. Translating gives CASSLAAGFEKLFF.